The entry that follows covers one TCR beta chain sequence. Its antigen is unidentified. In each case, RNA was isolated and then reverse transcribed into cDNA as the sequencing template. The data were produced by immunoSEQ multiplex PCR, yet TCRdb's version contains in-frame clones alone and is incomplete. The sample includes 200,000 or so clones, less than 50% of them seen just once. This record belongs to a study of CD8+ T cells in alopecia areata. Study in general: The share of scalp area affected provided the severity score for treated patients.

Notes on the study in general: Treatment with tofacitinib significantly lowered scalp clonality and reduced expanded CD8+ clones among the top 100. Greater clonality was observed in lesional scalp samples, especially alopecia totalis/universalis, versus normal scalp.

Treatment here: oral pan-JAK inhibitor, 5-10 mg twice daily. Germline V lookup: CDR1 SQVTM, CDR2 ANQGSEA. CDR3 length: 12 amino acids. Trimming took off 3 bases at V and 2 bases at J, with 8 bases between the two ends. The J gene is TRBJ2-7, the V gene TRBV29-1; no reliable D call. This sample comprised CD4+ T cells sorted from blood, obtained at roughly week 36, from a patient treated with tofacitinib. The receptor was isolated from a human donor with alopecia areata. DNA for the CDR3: TGCAGCGTTGATGATGCGACCTACGAGCAGTACTTC. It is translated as CSVDDATYEQYF.